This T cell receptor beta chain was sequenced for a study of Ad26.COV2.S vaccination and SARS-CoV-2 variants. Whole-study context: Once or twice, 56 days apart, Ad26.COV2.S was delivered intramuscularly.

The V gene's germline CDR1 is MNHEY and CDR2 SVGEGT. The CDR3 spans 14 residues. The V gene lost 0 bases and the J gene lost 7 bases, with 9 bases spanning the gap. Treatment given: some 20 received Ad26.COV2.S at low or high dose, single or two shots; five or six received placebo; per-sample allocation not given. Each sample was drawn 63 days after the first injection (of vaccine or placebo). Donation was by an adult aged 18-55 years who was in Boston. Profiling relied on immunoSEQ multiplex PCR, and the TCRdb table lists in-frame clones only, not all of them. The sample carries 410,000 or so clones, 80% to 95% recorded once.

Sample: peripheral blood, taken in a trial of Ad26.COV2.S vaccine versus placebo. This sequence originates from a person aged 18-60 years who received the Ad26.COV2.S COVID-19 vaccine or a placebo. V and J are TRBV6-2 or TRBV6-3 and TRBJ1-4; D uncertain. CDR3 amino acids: CASSYSASGEKLFF. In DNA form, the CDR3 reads TGTGCCAGCAGTTACTCCGCGTCGGGTGAAAAACTGTTTTTT.